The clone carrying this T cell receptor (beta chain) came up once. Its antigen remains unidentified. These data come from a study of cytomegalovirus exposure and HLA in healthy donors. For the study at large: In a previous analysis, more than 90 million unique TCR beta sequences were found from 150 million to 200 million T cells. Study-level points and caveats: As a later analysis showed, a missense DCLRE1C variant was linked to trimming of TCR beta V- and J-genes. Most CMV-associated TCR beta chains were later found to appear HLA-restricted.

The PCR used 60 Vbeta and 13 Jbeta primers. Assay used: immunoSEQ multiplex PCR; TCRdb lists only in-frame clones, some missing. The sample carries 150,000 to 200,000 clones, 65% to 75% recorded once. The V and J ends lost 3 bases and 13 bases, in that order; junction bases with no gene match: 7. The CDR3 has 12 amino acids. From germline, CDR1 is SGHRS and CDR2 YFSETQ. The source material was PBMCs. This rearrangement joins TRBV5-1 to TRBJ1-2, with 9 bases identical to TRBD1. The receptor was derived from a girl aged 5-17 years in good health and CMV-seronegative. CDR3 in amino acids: CASSSRTGEGTF. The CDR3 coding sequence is TGCGCCAGCAGCTCTCGGACAGGGGAAGGCACCTTC.